Each of the 11 T cell receptor beta chains below was sequenced from the same sample in a study of CD8 T cells in Susac syndrome. The RNA, about 0.45 to 1 ug, was put through reverse transcription using random hexamers. TCRdb itself ran the immunoSEQ multiplex PCR reads through MiXCR, one entry per CDR3 protein. Here the sample spans some 180,000 distinct CDR3 sequences, roughly 90% being singletons. The sequenced sample consisted of CD4+ T cells from PBMCs. Receptors were obtained from a human donor with Susac syndrome.

The rearrangement links TRBV2 to TRBJ2-5; maybe TRBD2 (6 bases). This CDR3 region has 12 residues. CDR1 is SNHLY and CDR2 is FYNNEI in the germline V gene. V was cut by 6 bases and J by 1 base, with 6 bases left in between. CDR3 amino acids: CASRGGQETQYF. The CDR3 DNA follows: TGTGCCAGCAGGGGGGGCCAAGAGACCCAGTACTTC.

This sequence joins TRBV2 and TRBJ1-1; TRBD1 is a possible D gene (5 bases). This CDR3 is 14 amino acids long. Germline CDR1 SNHLY, CDR2 FYNNEI. The V end lost 9 bases, the J end lost 1 base, and 15 bases lay between the germline ends. CDR3 residues: CASRFRARNTEAFF. The CDR3 DNA follows: TGTGCCAGTCGATTCAGGGCGCGGAACACTGAAGCTTTCTTT.

The chain links TRBV7-9 to TRBJ1-2; D gene uncertain. This CDR3 comprises 12 residues. CDR1 and CDR2 from the germline V gene are SEHNR and FQNEAQ (reference sequence). Trimming left V 1 base short and J 8 bases short, with 8 bases between. In DNA, the CDR3 is TGTGCCAGCAGCTTAGAAGGGCTCGGCTACACCTTC. It codes for CASSLEGLGYTF.

This clonotype has just one count. The chain carries TRBV6-1 and TRBJ1-5; 9 bases are shared with TRBD1. Germline CDR1 reads MNHNS; CDR2 reads SASEGT. The junction had 5 bases not matched to a gene; V was cut back by 5 bases and J by 6 bases. CDR3 length: 14 amino acids. CDR3: CASSPTTGGQPQHF. The CDR3 DNA reads as TGTGCCAGCAGTCCCACGACAGGGGGTCAGCCCCAGCATTTT.

This sequence joins TRBV9 and TRBJ2-7; TRBD1 aligns across 9 bases. Unmatched junction bases numbered 4, after V lost 0 bases and J lost 3 bases. This CDR3 contains 15 residues. CDR1 is SGDLS, CDR2 YYNGEE, per germline. CDR3 loop: CASSVEGTGIYEQYF. The CDR3 DNA follows: TGTGCCAGCAGCGTAGAAGGGACAGGGATCTACGAGCAGTACTTC.

This clonotype was found once. The chain has TRBV6-1 and TRBJ2-5; no clear D gene. Germline assignment: CDR1 MNHNS and CDR2 SASEGT. Between the trimmed V and J ends, which lost 1 base and 6 bases, there was a span of 15 bases. This CDR3 spans 15 amino acids. The DNA for the CDR3 is TGTGCCAGCAGTGAAGACACCCGGATCATAAAGACCCAGTACTTC. It translates to CASSEDTRIIKTQYF.

CDR3: CASSPRLAGASGTQYF. CDR3 bases: TGTGCCAGCAGTCCTAGACTAGCGGGGGCCTCGGGTACGCAGTATTTT. V and J are TRBV6-2 or TRBV6-3 and TRBJ2-3, with 12 bases lining up with TRBD2. The V segment lost 5 bases and the J segment 8 bases; nucleotides outside the gene matches: 11. The CDR3 spans 16 residues. Germline lookup yields CDR1 MNHEY and CDR2 SVGEGT.

V gene TRBV5-6 combines with J gene TRBJ1-1; possibly TRBD1 for D (5 bases). V lost 1 base and J lost 5, with 18 bases in between. The CDR3 is made up of 16 amino acids. Germline assignment: CDR1 SGHDT and CDR2 YYEEEE. The CDR3 here is CASSLKRGNWGTEAFF. In nucleotides, the CDR3 is TGTGCCAGCAGCTTGAAGCGTGGCAACTGGGGGACTGAAGCTTTCTTT.

The gene calls are TRBV6-1 and TRBJ2-1, with 8 positions matching TRBD2. The germline CDR1 and CDR2 sequences are MNHNS and SASEGT. The V and J ends lost 6 bases and 4 bases, in that order; junction bases with no gene match: 11. The CDR3 extends over 16 amino acids. The CDR3 DNA follows: TGTGCCAGCAGACCACTTACTAGCGGCCTTTACAATGAGCAGTTCTTC. Translated: CASRPLTSGLYNEQFF.

This chain joins TRBV12-3 or TRBV12-4 and TRBJ2-5, with 7 bases identical to TRBD2. Trimming removed 6 bases from V and 3 bases from J; junction bases left unmatched: 4. The CDR3 spans 13 residues. CDR3 sequence (DNA): TGTGCCAGCAGCTCCCTAGCGGAAGAGACCCAGTACTTC. Its translation: CASSSLAEETQYF.

The rearrangement uses TRBV10-1 and TRBJ2-3; no clear D gene. The V gene lost 3 bases and the J gene lost 5 bases, with 9 bases spanning the gap. CDR1 and CDR2 from the germline V gene are WNHNN and SYGVQD (reference sequence). This CDR3 region has 13 residues. CDR3 bases: TGCGCCAGCAGTGAAGAAGTGGTAGATACGCAGTATTTT. This codes for CASSEEVVDTQYF.